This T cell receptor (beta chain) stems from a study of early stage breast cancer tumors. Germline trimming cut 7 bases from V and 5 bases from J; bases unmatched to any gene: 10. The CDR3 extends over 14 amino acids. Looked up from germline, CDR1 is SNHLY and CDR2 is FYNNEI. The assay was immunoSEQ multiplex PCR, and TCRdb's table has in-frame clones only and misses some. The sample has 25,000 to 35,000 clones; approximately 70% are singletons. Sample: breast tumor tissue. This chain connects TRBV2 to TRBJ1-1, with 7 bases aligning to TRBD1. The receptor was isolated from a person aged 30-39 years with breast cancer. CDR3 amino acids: CASIPGQVVTEAFF. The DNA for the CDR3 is TGTGCCAGCATTCCTGGACAGGTAGTAACTGAAGCTTTCTTT.